This TCR beta chain emerged from a study of blood T cells in healthy people across ages. About the study: The template switching approach captured approximately one barcoded beta molecule for every two T cells.

Germline CDR1 and CDR2: MDHEN and SYDVKM. Germline trimming cut 5 bases from V and 7 bases from J; bases unmatched to any gene: 8. This CDR3 spans 13 amino acids. Primed by a sample-barcoded 5' primer and a J-beta primer mix, a second PCR proceeded for 7 to 11 cycles. TCRdb called the 5' RACE reads again in MiXCR, with one record for every CDR3 protein. The sample records 800,000 to 1,300,000 distinct CDR3 sequences, 20% to 25% being singletons. The sample also formed part of further work on T cells of mothers and their children. That paper notes: Once extracted, all RNA went into cDNA synthesis at roughly 1.4 ug per 15 ul. Each mother yielded more than 9.5 million TCR beta CDR3 reads. Each child yielded a few million reads. With unrelated pairs as the comparison, related mother-child pairs had a slightly higher overlap that was not significant.

The sequencing sample was made of blood. The chain employs TRBV28 and TRBJ2-7; 7 nucleotides line up with TRBD2. This sequence was found in a girl aged 2 to 9 in good health. The CDR3 DNA is TGTGCCAGCAGTCTAGTGGGGGGGGAAGAGCAGTACTTC. This translates into CASSLVGGEEQYF.